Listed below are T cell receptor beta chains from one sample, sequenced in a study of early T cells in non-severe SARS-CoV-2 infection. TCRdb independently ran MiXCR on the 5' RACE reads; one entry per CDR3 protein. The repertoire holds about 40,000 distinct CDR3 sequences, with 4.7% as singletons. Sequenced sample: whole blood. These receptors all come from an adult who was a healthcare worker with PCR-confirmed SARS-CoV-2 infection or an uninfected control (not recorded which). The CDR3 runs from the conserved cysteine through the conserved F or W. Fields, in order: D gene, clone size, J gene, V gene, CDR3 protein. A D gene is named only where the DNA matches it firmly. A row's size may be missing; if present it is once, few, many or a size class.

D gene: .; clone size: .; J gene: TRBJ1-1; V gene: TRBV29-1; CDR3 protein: CSVDGGNTEAFF
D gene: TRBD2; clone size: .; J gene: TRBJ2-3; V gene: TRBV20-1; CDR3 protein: CSTTGGGSTDTQYF
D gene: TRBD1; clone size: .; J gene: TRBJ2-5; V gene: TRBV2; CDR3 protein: CASSEGMTGGASETQYF
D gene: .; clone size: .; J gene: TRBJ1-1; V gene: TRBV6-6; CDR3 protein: CASLGGNTEAFF
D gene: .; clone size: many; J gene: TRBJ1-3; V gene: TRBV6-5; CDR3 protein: CASKGGRVGSENTIYF
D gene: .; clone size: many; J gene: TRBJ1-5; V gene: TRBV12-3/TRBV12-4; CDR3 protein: CASRRTGMGNQPQHF
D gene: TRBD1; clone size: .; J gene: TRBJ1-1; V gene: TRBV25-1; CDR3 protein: CASTRTGAIEAFF
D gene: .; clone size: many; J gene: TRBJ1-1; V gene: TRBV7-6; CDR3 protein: CASRATADTEAFF
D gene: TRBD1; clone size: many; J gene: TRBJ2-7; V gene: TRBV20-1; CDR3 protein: CSASGTGFPYEQYF
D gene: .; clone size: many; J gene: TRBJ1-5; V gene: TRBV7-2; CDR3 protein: CASSQVTVNQPQHF
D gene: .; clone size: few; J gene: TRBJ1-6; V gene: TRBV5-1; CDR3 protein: CASSLDPENSPLHF
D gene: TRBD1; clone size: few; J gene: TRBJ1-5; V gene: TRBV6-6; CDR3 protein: CASSAGTGNQPQHF
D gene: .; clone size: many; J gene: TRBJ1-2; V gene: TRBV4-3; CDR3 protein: CASSQDRGYGYTF
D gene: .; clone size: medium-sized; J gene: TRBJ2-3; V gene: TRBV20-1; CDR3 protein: CSAPRQISTDTQYF
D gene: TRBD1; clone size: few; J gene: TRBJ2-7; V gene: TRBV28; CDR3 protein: CASSILPGQGDYEQYF
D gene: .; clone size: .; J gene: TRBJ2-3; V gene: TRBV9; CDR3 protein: CASSAGRRVGTDTQYF
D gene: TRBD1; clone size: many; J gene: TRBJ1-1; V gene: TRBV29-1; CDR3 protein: CSVELDRGNTEAFF
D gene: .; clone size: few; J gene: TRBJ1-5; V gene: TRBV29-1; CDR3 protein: CSVGGNGPNQPQHF
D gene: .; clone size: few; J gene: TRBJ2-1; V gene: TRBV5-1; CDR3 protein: CASSLEVAGTGEQFF
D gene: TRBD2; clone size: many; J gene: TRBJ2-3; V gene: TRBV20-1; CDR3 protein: CSATKNSGNTDTQYF
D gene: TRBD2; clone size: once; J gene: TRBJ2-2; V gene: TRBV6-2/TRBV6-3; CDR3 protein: CASSYLPSGRAGELFF
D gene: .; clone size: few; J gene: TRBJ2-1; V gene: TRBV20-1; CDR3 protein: CSASGSRGGNEQFF
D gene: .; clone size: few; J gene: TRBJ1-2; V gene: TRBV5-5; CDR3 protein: CASRLVGQSYGYTF
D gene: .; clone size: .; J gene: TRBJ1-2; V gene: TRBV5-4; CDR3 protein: CASSLEGANYGYTF
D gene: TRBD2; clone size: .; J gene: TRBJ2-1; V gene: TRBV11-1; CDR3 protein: CASSFLAGDYNEQFF
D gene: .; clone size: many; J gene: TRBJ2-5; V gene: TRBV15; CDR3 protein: CATSRVPPGETQYF
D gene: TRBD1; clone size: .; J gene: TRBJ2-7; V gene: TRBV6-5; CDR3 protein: CASTSGGREQYF
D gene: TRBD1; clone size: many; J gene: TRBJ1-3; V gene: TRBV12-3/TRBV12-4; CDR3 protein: CASSLGQVNSGNTIYF
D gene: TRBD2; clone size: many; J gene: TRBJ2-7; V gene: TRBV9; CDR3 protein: CASSRTGLREGEQYF
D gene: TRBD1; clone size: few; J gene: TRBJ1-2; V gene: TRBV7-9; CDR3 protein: CASSPVPGQDPNYGYTF
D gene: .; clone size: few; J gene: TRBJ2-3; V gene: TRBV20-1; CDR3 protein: CSASTGSWDTQYF
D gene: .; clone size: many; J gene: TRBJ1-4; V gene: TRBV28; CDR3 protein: CASSLSPRHEKLFF
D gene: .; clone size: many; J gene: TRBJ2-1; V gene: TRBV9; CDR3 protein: CASSVGQHNEQFF
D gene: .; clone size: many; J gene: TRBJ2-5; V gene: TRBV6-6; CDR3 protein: CASSTDLQRKETQYF
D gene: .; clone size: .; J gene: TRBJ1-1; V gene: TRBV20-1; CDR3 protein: CSARQGSLSETEAFF
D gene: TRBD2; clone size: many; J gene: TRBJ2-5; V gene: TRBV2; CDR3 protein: CASIGAGLGETQYF
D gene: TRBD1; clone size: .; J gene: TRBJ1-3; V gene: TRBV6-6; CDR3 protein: CASSYRSRDSGNTIYF
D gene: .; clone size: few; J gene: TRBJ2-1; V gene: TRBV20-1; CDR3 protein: CSASDNLDEQFF
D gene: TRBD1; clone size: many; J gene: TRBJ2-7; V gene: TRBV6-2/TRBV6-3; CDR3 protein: CASRTQGIGHEQYF
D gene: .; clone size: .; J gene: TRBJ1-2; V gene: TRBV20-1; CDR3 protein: CSATRTRNYGYTF
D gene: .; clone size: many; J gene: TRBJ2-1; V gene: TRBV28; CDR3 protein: CASSTSTSYYNEQFF